The source of this T cell receptor beta chain is a study of T-cell reconstitution after alpha-beta-depleted transplantation in children. Study observations and caveats: Several hundred expanded graft clones reportedly supplied alpha-beta T cells about two months after transplant.

A library of TCRbeta sequences, prepared with unique molecular identifiers, was generated. TCRdb processed the PCR reads anew with MiXCR; each CDR3 protein has one entry. The sample lists around 600,000 distinct CDR3 sequences; 23% were seen once. V was shortened by 2 bases and J by 1 base, with 13 bases between the two germline ends. The CDR3 is 16 residues long. Germline lookup yields CDR1 SGHVS and CDR2 FNYEAQ. In this sample, this clonotype turned up a few times. The antigen is not known. V gene TRBV7-6 combines with J gene TRBJ2-3; no firm D call. The starting material was PBMCs, mostly from graft donor cells, obtained 360 days after TCRalphabeta/CD19-depleted stem cell transplant. The TCR sequence derives from a boy under three years old who had a stem cell transplant for acute myeloid leukemia, so the T cells may come from the graft donor. The CDR3: CASSLSKVGGTDTQYF. The CDR3 bases are TGTGCCAGCAGCTTAAGTAAGGTGGGCGGCACAGATACGCAGTATTTT.